One T cell receptor (beta chain) is described in this entry. The antigen is unknown. The data are from a study of T cell responses to AZD1222 COVID-19 vaccine. General observations from the study: Spike-specific TCR depth and breadth grew after two AZD1222 doses. Donors skewed white British and female; clonal diversity was possibly underestimated. Reports say nearly half of spike-specific TCRs go after unmutated variant regions.

Profiled with immunoSEQ multiplex PCR; TCRdb holds only in-frame clones, not every one. In the table there are about 200,000 clones, more than 85% of which are singletons. Germline-derived CDR1 and CDR2 are LNHDA and SQIVND (reference sequence). Trimming shortened V by 1 base and J by 1 base, and 5 bases separated the two germline ends. CDR3 length: 14 amino acids. The input for sequencing was peripheral blood, taken 28 days after the second AZD1222 dose. This TCR derives from an adult who received the AZD1222 COVID-19 vaccine. The chain joins TRBV19 to TRBJ1-5, with D unresolved. Here the CDR3 reads CASSIVVSNQPQHF. The CDR3 nucleotides are TGTGCCAGTAGTATAGTGGTAAGCAATCAGCCCCAGCATTTT.